A selection of T cell receptor beta chains follows, all from one sample in a study of OX40 agonist ivuxolimab in advanced cancers. Method: immunoSEQ multiplex PCR; TCRdb's copy keeps in-frame clones and lacks some. The repertoire holds 90,000 to 100,000 clones, with about 96% as singletons. The sequenced sample was CD4+ or CD8+ T cells sorted from blood, obtained in a trial of the OX40 agonist ivuxolimab. The origin of the receptors is an adult with an advanced solid tumor such as melanoma, head and neck, liver or kidney cancer. The CDR3 runs from the conserved cysteine through the conserved F or W. The order of the fields is J gene, D gene, clone size, V gene, CDR3 DNA, CDR3 protein. The D gene is left open where the match is weak. Some rows have no size entry. The others give once, few or many, or a class for an expanded clone.

J gene: TRBJ2-3; D gene: NA; clone size: NA; V gene: TRBV4-2; CDR3 DNA: TGTGCCAGCAGCCTCCGCGAGAAAACGTTCACAGATACGCAGTATTTT; CDR3 protein: CASSLREKTFTDTQYF
J gene: TRBJ1-3; D gene: NA; clone size: NA; V gene: TRBV30; CDR3 DNA: TGTGCCTGGAGTGATATCATGAGGAGTGGAAACACCATATATTTT; CDR3 protein: CAWSDIMRSGNTIYF
J gene: TRBJ2-1; D gene: TRBD2; clone size: NA; V gene: TRBV2; CDR3 DNA: TGTGCCAGCAGTGTTTTTGCGGGAGGGTTCAATGAGCAGTTCTTC; CDR3 protein: CASSVFAGGFNEQFF
J gene: TRBJ2-7; D gene: TRBD1; clone size: NA; V gene: TRBV27; CDR3 DNA: TGTGCCAGCAGTTTATATGCGGGACAGGGTTACGAGCAGTACTTC; CDR3 protein: CASSLYAGQGYEQYF
J gene: TRBJ2-2; D gene: TRBD2; clone size: once; V gene: TRBV27; CDR3 DNA: TGTGCCAGCAGTTCCCCCGGGACTAGCGGGCGCACCGGGGAGCTGTTTTTT; CDR3 protein: CASSSPGTSGRTGELFF
J gene: TRBJ2-2; D gene: NA; clone size: NA; V gene: TRBV19; CDR3 DNA: TGTGCCAGTAGCCCTTTATCCACCGGGGAGCTGTTTTTT; CDR3 protein: CASSPLSTGELFF
J gene: TRBJ2-1; D gene: NA; clone size: NA; V gene: TRBV7-6; CDR3 DNA: TGTGCCAGCAGCTTAGAACAGTACAATGAGCAGTTCTTC; CDR3 protein: CASSLEQYNEQFF
J gene: TRBJ1-1; D gene: NA; clone size: NA; V gene: TRBV4-1; CDR3 DNA: TGCGCCAGCAGCCAAAATCTTCAGTGGGAAGCTTTCTTT; CDR3 protein: CASSQNLQWEAFF
J gene: TRBJ2-5; D gene: NA; clone size: NA; V gene: TRBV28; CDR3 DNA: TGTGCCAGCAGAGTGCTGGGGGCGGGCGAGACCCAGTACTTC; CDR3 protein: CASRVLGAGETQYF
J gene: TRBJ2-7; D gene: NA; clone size: NA; V gene: TRBV5-1; CDR3 DNA: TGCGCCAGCAGCTTTACCCCGGGGGACGAGCAGTACTTC; CDR3 protein: CASSFTPGDEQYF
J gene: TRBJ2-2; D gene: NA; clone size: NA; V gene: TRBV5-6; CDR3 DNA: TGTGCCAGCAGCCTCACCTGGGGTTCCGGGGAGCTGTTTTTT; CDR3 protein: CASSLTWGSGELFF
J gene: TRBJ1-2; D gene: NA; clone size: NA; V gene: TRBV11-2; CDR3 DNA: TGTGCCAGCAGCCGCAACAGGGACTATGGCTACACCTTC; CDR3 protein: CASSRNRDYGYTF
J gene: TRBJ2-5; D gene: NA; clone size: NA; V gene: TRBV13; CDR3 DNA: TGTGCCAGCGGAACCTACGGGAACCCGGAAGAGACCCAGTACTTC; CDR3 protein: CASGTYGNPEETQYF
J gene: TRBJ2-1; D gene: NA; clone size: NA; V gene: TRBV29-1; CDR3 DNA: TGCAGCGTTGAAGCACCGAGCTCCTACAATGAGCAGTTCTTC; CDR3 protein: CSVEAPSSYNEQFF
J gene: TRBJ2-1; D gene: NA; clone size: NA; V gene: TRBV6-4; CDR3 DNA: TGTGCCAGCAGTGACTCAGCAGGGACGCCCCAGTTCTTC; CDR3 protein: CASSDSAGTPQFF
J gene: TRBJ2-1; D gene: TRBD2; clone size: NA; V gene: TRBV7-7; CDR3 DNA: TGTGCCAGCAGCTTAGAGGCGGGACTAGCGGTGTACAATGAGCAGTTCTTC; CDR3 protein: CASSLEAGLAVYNEQFF
J gene: TRBJ1-2; D gene: NA; clone size: NA; V gene: TRBV5-6; CDR3 DNA: TGTGCCAGCAGCTTGGTGGGGGCGTCGGGCTATGGCTACACCTTC; CDR3 protein: CASSLVGASGYGYTF
J gene: TRBJ1-4; D gene: NA; clone size: NA; V gene: TRBV27; CDR3 DNA: TGTGCCAGCAGTTTACAGGTGACGGGAGAAAAACTGTTTTTT; CDR3 protein: CASSLQVTGEKLFF
J gene: TRBJ1-1; D gene: NA; clone size: NA; V gene: TRBV7-3; CDR3 DNA: TGTGCCAGCAGCACCTTACCAGGGGATACTGAAGCTTTCTTT; CDR3 protein: CASSTLPGDTEAFF
J gene: TRBJ1-2; D gene: TRBD1; clone size: NA; V gene: TRBV9; CDR3 DNA: TGTGCCAGCAGCGCCGGGGACAGGGAGGCGGGTGGCTACACCTTC; CDR3 protein: CASSAGDREAGGYTF
J gene: TRBJ1-6; D gene: NA; clone size: NA; V gene: TRBV6-5; CDR3 DNA: TGTGCCAGCAGTTACTCAGGGGAGGTTGGGTCACCCCTCCACTTT; CDR3 protein: CASSYSGEVGSPLHF
J gene: TRBJ1-2; D gene: NA; clone size: NA; V gene: TRBV30; CDR3 DNA: TGTGCCTGGAGTGTTGGAGAAGCTGACGGCTACACCTTC; CDR3 protein: CAWSVGEADGYTF